This entry lists 12 T cell receptor beta chains sequenced from one sample in a study of T-cell memory formation after mild COVID-19. TCRdb independently ran MiXCR on the 5' RACE reads; one entry per CDR3 protein. The profile shows around 310,000 distinct CDR3 sequences, 20% to 25% of them singletons. Sequencing was carried out using PBMCs or a T cell subset sorted from them (not recorded which). These TCRs come from a man younger than 30 who had mild COVID-19 (a few samples of this study predate the infection). Cell type and time point are not known.

J is TRBJ1-5 and V is TRBV7-7; TRBD1 might be the D (5 bases). This CDR3 comprises 15 residues. With 5 bases removed from V and 4 bases from J, the gap between germline ends came to 15 bases. Germline CDR1 SSHAT, CDR2 FNYEAQ (reference sequence). The CDR3 sequence is CASSPHPGKNQPQHF. For the CDR3, the DNA is TGTGCCAGCAGCCCTCATCCAGGGAAAAATCAGCCCCAGCATTTT.

The chain is built from TRBV5-1 and TRBJ2-1; a weak D match, TRBD2 (5 bases). Germline V gene sequence: CDR1 SGHRS, CDR2 YFSETQ. CDR3 size: 14 residues. Trimming stripped 0 bases from V and 9 bases from J, with 13 bases between. The CDR3 reads CASSLAPGDTEQFF. The CDR3 DNA follows: TGCGCCAGCAGCTTGGCCCCCGGGGATACTGAGCAGTTCTTC.

The table lists this clonotype with many counts. J is TRBJ1-1 and V is TRBV29-1; 10 bases line up with TRBD1. The junction had 11 bases not matched to a gene; V was cut back by 6 bases and J by 4 bases. This CDR3 has 15 residues. The germline gives CDR1 SQVTM, CDR2 ANQGSEA. CDR3 in amino acids: CSVRLTGGPGTEAFF. CDR3 bases: TGCAGCGTACGATTGACAGGGGGCCCGGGCACTGAAGCTTTCTTT.

This clonotype has a handful of counts. The chain joins TRBV7-2 to TRBJ2-2, with 7 positions matching TRBD1. The CDR3 spans 16 residues. Germline trimming cut 0 bases from V and 5 bases from J; bases unmatched to any gene: 6. Germline lookup yields CDR1 SGHTA and CDR2 FQGNSA. The CDR3 DNA is TGTGCCAGCAGCTTAGCGCTTAAGACAGGGACCGGGGAGCTGTTTTTT. This translates into CASSLALKTGTGELFF.

This clonotype has only a few counts. The chain combines TRBV29-1 with TRBJ2-6; TRBD1 matches at 7 bases. Germline CDR1 is SQVTM and CDR2 is ANQGSEA. This CDR3 is 17 amino acids long. The J segment lost 1 base and the V segment lost 1 base, leaving 7 bases of the junction unmatched. The CDR3 here is CSVEARPTGSGANVLTF. In nucleotides, the CDR3 is TGCAGCGTTGAAGCTCGGCCGACAGGGTCTGGGGCCAACGTCCTGACTTTC.

Worth noting for this clonotype: Compared with germline, one end of the junction differs, possibly owing to a read error. This chain connects TRBV12-3 or TRBV12-4 to TRBJ2-5; D gene unclear. The CDR3 length is 12 residues. CDR3 DNA sequence: TGTGCCAGCAGTCCTTCCGCAGAGACCCAGCACTTC. Protein: CASSPSAETQHF.

The chain uses TRBV2 and TRBJ2-1, with D tentatively TRBD1 (5 bases). The CDR3 contains 13 residues. Trimming left V 6 bases short and J 9 bases short, with 15 bases between. Germline lookup yields CDR1 SNHLY and CDR2 FYNNEI. CDR3: CASRKTASGEQFF. As DNA, the CDR3 is TGTGCCAGCAGAAAGACAGCTTCGGGTGAGCAGTTCTTC.

This clonotype was detected only a few times. The genes are TRBV10-3 and TRBJ2-7; TRBD1 matches at 8 bases. From germline, CDR1 is ENHRY and CDR2 SYGVKD. J gave up 5 bases and V 2 bases, and 2 bases lay outside the gene matches. This CDR3 is 13 amino acids long. The CDR3 sequence is CAISERGQDEQYV. In nucleotides, the CDR3 is TGTGCCATCAGTGAGAGGGGACAGGACGAGCAGTACGTC.

Only a few counts were recorded for this clonotype. The chain is built from TRBV4-2 and TRBJ1-2; 8 bases are a match to TRBD1. This CDR3 is built from 18 residues. Trimming cost V 1 base and J 6 bases; bases outside gene matches: 16. Germline V gene lookup returns CDR1 LGHNA and CDR2 YNFKEQ. The CDR3 loop is CASSQGIATWTGRDGYTF. Here the CDR3 DNA reads TGTGCCAGCAGCCAAGGCATCGCGACATGGACAGGGAGAGATGGCTACACCTTC.

This clonotype was found a few times. This chain joins TRBV5-1 and TRBJ2-7; 10 bases align to TRBD1. The CDR3 has 14 residues. Germline CDR1 reads SGHRS; CDR2 reads YFSETQ. V lost 5 bases and J lost 3; bases outside the gene matches: 5. Here the CDR3 reads CASSRDRGHYEQYF. The CDR3 nucleotides read TGCGCCAGCAGTAGAGACAGGGGGCACTACGAGCAGTACTTC.

This clonotype was counted only a few times. This sequence joins TRBV7-9 and TRBJ1-5; D gene uncertain. V was shortened by 4 bases and J by 4 bases, with 11 bases between the two germline ends. The CDR3 loop spans 14 amino acids. In germline, CDR1 is SEHNR, CDR2 FQNEAQ (reference sequence). The CDR3 coding sequence is TGTGCCAGCAGCTCCGGGGTTCGGAATCAGCCCCAGCATTTT. It yields the protein CASSSGVRNQPQHF.

The rearrangement uses TRBV27 and TRBJ1-2, with D possibly TRBD1 on 5 matching bases. Germline-derived CDR1 and CDR2 are MNHEY and SMNVEV (reference sequence). This CDR3 contains 14 residues. V gave up 0 bases and J gave up 4 bases, with 9 bases separating them. The CDR3 protein is CASSLSAGPYGYTF. In DNA form, the CDR3 reads TGTGCCAGCAGTTTATCGGCAGGGCCCTATGGCTACACCTTC.